The 19 T cell receptor beta chains listed next were all sequenced from one sample in a study of T-cell reconstitution after alpha-beta-depleted transplantation in children. Preparing the TCRbeta library involved the use of unique molecular identifiers. One entry per CDR3 protein, called by TCRdb with MiXCR from the PCR reads. In the table there are roughly 350,000 distinct CDR3 sequences, about a tenth of which are singletons. Source: PBMCs from the stem cell graft donor, taken from the stem cell graft. The receptors were gathered from a human donor who donated a stem cell graft to a child with acute lymphoblastic leukemia.

This clonotype showed up many times. The chain carries TRBV29-1 and TRBJ2-7; tentatively, D is TRBD1 (6 bases). The CDR3 is 14 amino acids. Germline CDR1 and CDR2: SQVTM and ANQGSEA. Trimming pared 0 bases from V and 6 bases from J, leaving 15 bases between. The CDR3 protein is CSVEEGGGFSEQYF. The DNA of the CDR3 is TGCAGCGTTGAAGAAGGGGGTGGCTTTTCCGAGCAGTACTTC.

The chain recombines TRBV4-1 with TRBJ2-7; D gene unclear. Germline CDR1 MGHRA, CDR2 YSYEKL. V lost 2 bases to trimming and J lost 0 bases, with 8 bases between them. The CDR3 has 14 residues. CDR3 amino acids: CASSQTSVSYEQYF. For the CDR3, the DNA is TGCGCCAGCAGCCAAACGTCTGTCTCCTACGAGCAGTACTTC.

DNA for the CDR3: TGTGCCACCAGTGATTCACCAGCGCCCTACGAGCAGTACTTC. This codes for CATSDSPAPYEQYF. The J gene is TRBJ2-7, the V gene TRBV24-1; no firm D call. The V gene's germline CDR1 is KGHDR and CDR2 SFDVKD. The CDR3 sequence is 14 residues long. Trimming took 2 bases from V and 2 from J, leaving 9 bases between them.

This clonotype came up a few times. J is TRBJ2-2 and V is TRBV20-1; 10 bases are shared with TRBD2. CDR1 and CDR2 (germline): DFQATT, SNEGSKA (reference sequence). This CDR3 contains 14 residues. V lost 6 bases and J lost 1; bases outside the gene matches: 2. The chain's CDR3 is CSAGTSENTGELFF. DNA for the CDR3: TGCAGTGCGGGGACTAGCGAGAACACCGGGGAGCTGTTTTTT.

Notes on this clonotype: A read error may explain this, as a much larger clone is one base away. Since no conserved phenylalanine or tryptophan closes the CDR3, a read error is the likely cause. CDR3 sequence reads: CSARPLTDTQYL. The CDR3 coding sequence is TGCAGTGCTAGACCGTTGACAGATACGCAGTATCTT. This rearrangement joins TRBV20-1 to TRBJ2-3; unclear D gene. V gave up 2 bases and J gave up 3 bases, with 6 bases separating them. Germline CDR1 and CDR2: DFQATT and SNEGSKA (reference sequence). CDR3 size: 12 residues.

This clonotype was observed many times. The chain is built from TRBV29-1 and TRBJ1-1; no reliable D call. V was pared by 6 bases and J by 3 bases, with 5 bases between. The CDR3 runs to 10 residues. Germline CDR1 reads SQVTM; CDR2 reads ANQGSEA. CDR3 region: CSVGDTEAFF. Here the CDR3 DNA reads TGCAGCGTGGGAGACACTGAAGCTTTCTTT.

This clonotype was observed many times. The chain couples TRBV18 to TRBJ1-1, with no clear D. The CDR3 contains 12 residues. Germline assignment: CDR1 KGHSH and CDR2 LQKENI. The germline V and J ends were trimmed by 5 bases and 3 bases, with 7 bases remaining between them. The CDR3 here is CASSSSDTEAFF. CDR3 DNA sequence: TGTGCCAGCTCATCAAGCGACACTGAAGCTTTCTTT.

This clonotype was counted between two and nine times. The chain carries TRBV20-1 and TRBJ2-7, with 9 nucleotides matching TRBD2. The CDR3 runs to 16 residues. Losses at the gene ends were 3 bases for V and 0 bases for J; bases not matched to a gene: 9. Germline V lookup: CDR1 DFQATT, CDR2 SNEGSKA (reference sequence). CDR3: CSASGWREGSSYEQYF. The DNA of the CDR3 is TGCAGTGCTAGTGGGTGGCGGGAGGGAAGCTCCTACGAGCAGTACTTC.

This clonotype was seen a handful of times. This chain joins TRBV14 and TRBJ2-5; 9 positions match TRBD2. Germline CDR1 SGHDN, CDR2 FVKESK. The CDR3 is made up of 16 amino acids. V was pared by 5 bases and J by 4 bases, with 11 bases of the junction left unmatched. The CDR3 sequence is CASSARTLAGLETQYF. DNA for the CDR3: TGTGCCAGCAGCGCGCGGACCCTAGCGGGACTAGAGACCCAGTACTTC.

The chain links TRBV6-2 or TRBV6-3 to TRBJ2-5; TRBD1 aligns across 7 bases. CDR3 length: 14 amino acids. Trimming took 6 bases from V and 2 from J; bases not matched to a gene: 6. Germline V CDR1 and CDR2: MNHEY, SVGEGT. In DNA, the CDR3 is TGTGCCAGCAGGTACAGGGGCCCACAAGAGACCCAGTACTTC. Its protein is CASRYRGPQETQYF.

Many counts were recorded for this clonotype. The rearrangement uses TRBV15 and TRBJ2-3; tentatively, D is TRBD2 (7 bases). This CDR3 contains 18 residues. Germline V CDR1 and CDR2: LNHNV, YYDKDF (reference sequence). Trimming removed 4 bases from V and 2 bases from J, with 22 bases in between. CDR3 in DNA: TGTGCCACCAGCACCCCCTCGGGGGCAGCGGGGCACACAGATACGCAGTATTTT. It is translated as CATSTPSGAAGHTDTQYF.

This clonotype was counted a few times. V is TRBV4-1 and J is TRBJ2-1; the match to TRBD2 covers 7 bases. CDR1 and CDR2 (germline): MGHRA, YSYEKL. The CDR3 sequence is 14 residues long. The junction had 6 bases not matched to a gene; V was cut back by 4 bases and J by 6 bases. In DNA form, the CDR3 reads TGCGCCAGCAGCCCCGGGACTATAGTCAATGAGCAGTTCTTC. This encodes CASSPGTIVNEQFF.

The chain carries TRBV5-6 and TRBJ2-2; a weak D match, TRBD2 (6 bases). This CDR3 has 16 residues. Germline V gene sequence: CDR1 SGHDT, CDR2 YYEEEE. Trimming pared 3 bases from V and 2 bases from J, leaving 14 bases between. The CDR3 loop is CASSSPEGSNTGELFF. The CDR3 nucleotides are TGTGCCAGCAGCTCTCCGGAGGGCAGTAACACCGGGGAGCTGTTTTTT.

V gene TRBV20-1 combines with J gene TRBJ2-1, with 14 nucleotides matching TRBD2. Losses at the gene ends were 5 bases for V and 10 bases for J; bases not matched to a gene: 13. CDR3 length: 16 residues. Germline V gene sequence: CDR1 DFQATT, CDR2 SNEGSKA (reference sequence). CDR3 nucleotide sequence: TGCAGTGCTCGGATACCGGGACTAGCGGGGGCAATGGAGCAGTTCTTC. Translating gives CSARIPGLAGAMEQFF.

This clonotype showed up many times. The chain carries TRBV7-9 and TRBJ2-7, with 10 bases fitting TRBD2. The CDR3 is made up of 15 amino acids. J gave up 3 bases and V 1 base, and 3 bases lay outside the gene matches. Germline V gene data show CDR1 as SEHNR and CDR2 as FQNEAQ (reference sequence). The CDR3: CASSLVASGSYEQYF. In DNA form, the CDR3 reads TGTGCCAGCAGCTTAGTGGCTAGCGGGAGCTACGAGCAGTACTTC.

This chain joins TRBV27 and TRBJ1-2, with 7 bases that match TRBD1. The CDR3 sequence is 14 residues long. The V gene's germline CDR1 is MNHEY and CDR2 SMNVEV (reference sequence). Germline trimming cut 7 bases from V and 4 bases from J; bases unmatched to any gene: 9. CDR3 sequence reads: CASKLTGDSYGYTF. CDR3 nucleotides: TGTGCCAGCAAGCTCACAGGGGATAGCTATGGCTACACCTTC.

V is TRBV6-5 and J is TRBJ1-2; D might be TRBD1 (5 bases). This CDR3 region has 14 residues. Deletions cut 3 bases from V and 4 bases from J, with 12 bases between. Germline CDR1 is MNHEY and CDR2 is SVGAGI. The CDR3 sequence is CASSYGDRPYGYTF. CDR3 nucleotide sequence: TGTGCCAGCAGTTATGGAGACAGACCCTATGGCTACACCTTC.

This clonotype showed up just a few times. DNA of the CDR3: TGTGCCAGCAGTTACTCGACGGTCGGGGCGGTAGCGGCGAACACCGGGGAGCTGTTTTTT. Translated: CASSYSTVGAVAANTGELFF. This chain joins TRBV6-2 or TRBV6-3 and TRBJ2-2, with a weak D call TRBD2 (6 bases). CDR3 length: 20 amino acids. V gave up 0 bases and J gave up 0 bases, with 20 bases separating them. The germline CDR1 and CDR2 sequences are MNHEY and SVGEGT.

This clonotype was observed many times. The J gene is TRBJ2-3, the V gene TRBV9; D is possibly TRBD1 (6 bases). V gave up 4 bases and J gave up 4 bases, with 13 bases separating them. Germline loops: CDR1 SGDLS, CDR2 YYNGEE. The CDR3 runs 14 residues. The CDR3 DNA sequence: TGTGCCAGCAGCACACAGGGCAGCCCAGATACGCAGTATTTT. Translated, it gives CASSTQGSPDTQYF.